A single sample is the source of the 11 T cell receptor beta chains below, sequenced in a study of blood T cell repertoires in COVID-19 (dated by TCRdb to 2018 to 2021). Library preparation employed the immunoSEQ multiplex PCR assay. TCRdb took this table from immuneACCESS and kept in-frame rearrangements with V and J called. Such tables lack part of the clones; where checked against another copy, unresolved V genes explain under half of the gap, and the rest is unexplained. The sample has fewer than 250,000 clones on record, 86% of them singletons. The ten most abundant clones make up 3% to 4% of the sample. Sample: PBMCs or T cells enriched from blood (not recorded which). All receptors come from a woman between 40 and 50 years old with acute COVID-19.

The chain uses TRBV7-6 and TRBJ2-2; 8 bases agree with TRBD2. The CDR3 extends over 15 amino acids. Trimming took 5 bases from V and 7 from J; bases not matched to a gene: 9. Germline V gene data show CDR1 as SGHVS and CDR2 as FNYEAQ. This CDR3 is CASSPGGGPGGELFF. The DNA for the CDR3 is TGTGCCAGCAGCCCGGGGGGGGGACCGGGCGGGGAGCTGTTTTTT.

This clone was recorded only once. The chain joins TRBV19 to TRBJ1-1; tentative D call: TRBD1 (6 bases). Trimming cost V 5 bases and J 5 bases, with 15 bases left between them. The CDR3 extends over 14 amino acids. Germline V gene lookup returns CDR1 LNHDA and CDR2 SQIVND (reference sequence). In nucleotides, the CDR3 is TGTGCCAGTAGTCCTCATTCAGGGGTAACTGAAGCTTTCTTT. Its protein is CASSPHSGVTEAFF. The whole variable domain, remainder taken from reference TRBV19 and TRBJ1-1, is DGGITQSPKYLFRKEGQNVTLSCEQNLNHDAMYWYRQDPGQGLRLIYYSQIVNDFQKGDIAEGYSVSREKKESFPLTVTSAQKNPTAFYLCASSPHSGVTEAFFGQGTRLTVV.

The V call is TRBV28, the J call TRBJ1-1, with a tentative D call TRBD1 (5 bases). Trimming removed 4 bases at V and 0 bases at J, with 18 bases between. This CDR3 comprises 17 residues. CDR1 and CDR2 from the germline V gene are MDHEN and SYDVKM. The chain's CDR3 is CASSSLLLTDLNTEAFF. The DNA of the CDR3 is TGTGCCAGCAGTTCCCTCCTCCTGACAGATTTGAACACTGAAGCTTTCTTT. The full variable domain, completed using reference TRBV28 and TRBJ1-1, is DVKVTQSSRYLVKRTGEKVFLECVQDMDHENMFWYRQDPGLGLRLIYFSYDVKMKEKGDIPEGYSVSREKKERFSLILESASTNQTSMYLCASSSLLLTDLNTEAFFGQGTRLTVV.

By its share, this clone is medium-sized. This chain links TRBV6-4 with TRBJ2-3, with TRBD2 matching 11 bases. V lost 1 base, J lost 0 bases, and 0 bases stayed unmatched. The CDR3 is made up of 16 amino acids. In germline, CDR1 is MRHNA, CDR2 SNTAGT. The CDR3 reads CASSDWTSGSTDTQYF. The CDR3 DNA is TGTGCCAGCAGTGACTGGACTAGCGGGAGCACAGATACGCAGTATTTT.

Notes on this clone: A read error may produce the germline difference seen at one junction end. The chain links TRBV10-3 to TRBJ1-3; TRBD1 matches 9 bases. Looked up from germline, CDR1 is ENHRY and CDR2 is SYGVKD. The CDR3 totals 14 residues. For the CDR3, the DNA is TGTGCCATCAGTCGATCGGACAGGGGAAACACTATATATTTT. Amino acids: CAISRSDRGNTIYF.

This clone was detected only once. The chain combines TRBV11-2 with TRBJ2-2; tentatively, D is TRBD2 (5 bases). V was shortened by 5 bases and J by 0 bases, with 10 bases between the two germline ends. The germline V gene encodes CDR1 SGHAT and CDR2 FQNNGV. The CDR3 covers 15 residues. The CDR3 reads CASSPRGSNTGELFF. CDR3 in DNA: TGTGCCAGCAGCCCGCGAGGGTCGAACACCGGGGAGCTGTTTTTT.

The CDR3 DNA is TGTGCCAGTAGTATTTGGCCTAGCGGGAGTCGGGGAGAGACCCAGTACTTC. Amino acid sequence: CASSIWPSGSRGETQYF. The chain links TRBV19 to TRBJ2-5; 10 bases match TRBD2. Germline V lookup: CDR1 LNHDA, CDR2 SQIVND (reference sequence). V lost 3 bases to trimming and J lost 4 bases; unmatched junction nucleotides: 11. The CDR3 runs to 17 residues.

The V and J genes are TRBV9 and TRBJ2-1; 8 bases line up with TRBD2. J gave up 3 bases and V 0 bases, and 5 bases lay outside the gene matches. The CDR3 is 16 amino acids. Germline V lookup: CDR1 SGDLS, CDR2 YYNGEE. The CDR3 nucleotides are TGTGCCAGCAGCGTAGGTACGGGAGGGCTCTACAATGAGCAGTTCTTC. Translated: CASSVGTGGLYNEQFF.

This chain links TRBV19 with TRBJ1-1, with D tentatively TRBD1 (5 bases). Trimming pared 0 bases from V and 1 base from J, leaving 9 bases between. Germline V CDR1 and CDR2: LNHDA, SQIVND (reference sequence). This CDR3 has 15 amino acids. The CDR3 DNA sequence: TGTGCCAGTAGTATAGATCAGGGTGAGAACACTGAAGCTTTCTTT. It encodes CASSIDQGENTEAFF.

V and J are TRBV9 and TRBJ1-1; D gene uncertain. Per germline, CDR1 SGDLS and CDR2 YYNGEE. The CDR3 is 14 residues long. Trimming removed 3 bases at V and 1 base at J, with 10 bases between. CDR3 coding DNA: TGTGCCAGCAGCGAGGCCCCTAGGAACACTGAAGCTTTCTTT. Amino acids: CASSEAPRNTEAFF. The full variable domain, rest sourced from reference TRBV9 and TRBJ1-1, is DSGVTQTPKHLITATGQRVTLRCSPRSGDLSVYWYQQSLDQGLQFLIQYYNGEERAKGNILERFSAQQFPDLHSELNLSSLELGDSALYFCASSEAPRNTEAFFGQGTRLTVV.

The rearrangement uses TRBV13 and TRBJ1-5, with 9 bases aligning to TRBD1. CDR3 length: 15 residues. Germline CDR1 and CDR2: PRHDT and FYEKMQ (reference sequence). The V gene end was trimmed by 0 bases and the J gene end by 4 bases; junction bases not matched to a gene: 1. The CDR3 DNA reads as TGTGCCAGCAGCTTAGGGACAGGGGGAAATCAGCCCCAGCATTTT. Protein sequence: CASSLGTGGNQPQHF.